Detailed here is one T cell receptor beta chain. Its matching antigen is unknown. This sample was taken from a study of cytomegalovirus exposure and HLA in healthy donors. Study findings and constraints: The classifier reportedly diagnosed cytomegalovirus status with high sensitivity and specificity.

The CDR3 spans 15 residues. The V and J ends lost 6 bases and 0 bases, in that order; junction bases with no gene match: 6. Germline loops: CDR1 MNHNS, CDR2 SASEGT. Measured with immunoSEQ multiplex PCR; TCRdb has only the in-frame clones, and not every one. The table lists 150,000 to 200,000 clones, 80% to 85% of them singletons. Sample: PBMCs. This TCR was sampled from a woman aged 18-29 years in good health and CMV-seropositive. The chain recombines TRBV6-1 with TRBJ2-3, with 7 nucleotides matching TRBD2. The chain's CDR3 is CASRGDYKSTDTQYF. DNA of the CDR3: TGTGCCAGCAGGGGGGACTATAAGAGCACAGATACGCAGTATTTT.